This section outlines one TCR beta chain sequence together with its context. Its specificity is not known. CDR3 length: 15 amino acids. Germline CDR1 is SGHTA and CDR2 is FQGNSA. V was shortened by 5 bases and J by 5 bases, with 18 bases between the two germline ends. This sample is part of a study of vaccination and CD4 T cells after COVID-19. About the research overall: Six male and four female convalescents took part, two of them Hispanic.

Study outcomes and limitations: Reactive clone data from convalescent patients indicated a median of about 88% appearing only post-vaccination.

Oncomine TCR Beta short-read sequencing was applied to DNA from cultured CD4+ T cells. Each CDR3 protein gets one entry after TCRdb re-called the PCR reads with MiXCR. The sample holds 15,000 to 20,000 distinct CDR3 sequences, about 63% seen once. The treatment denotes: approximately nine-day PBMC culture with coronavirus spike peptide pools or control peptides (ViraFEST assay). T cells were expanded with peptide pools, and expanded clonotypes were identified by TCR sequencing. Half of the medium was exchanged for fresh IL-2 medium, first on day 3 and then on day 7. The sequenced sample was CD4+ T cells from blood, cultured in vitro. The TCR was taken from a human donor who had recovered from COVID-19. The rearrangement links TRBV7-2 to TRBJ2-5, with D perhaps TRBD2 (6 bases). The CDR3 protein is CASSPGLFSGETQYF. The CDR3, as DNA: TGTGCCAGCAGCCCGGGACTTTTTAGTGGCGAGACCCAGTACTTC.